This entry is about one T cell receptor (beta chain). The target antigen is unknown. Losses at the gene ends were 6 bases for V and 4 bases for J; bases not matched to a gene: 9. CDR1 and CDR2 from the germline V gene are MDHEN and SYDVKM. There are 15 residues in the CDR3. The data were produced by immunoSEQ multiplex PCR, yet TCRdb's version contains in-frame clones alone and is incomplete. This table has 200,000 to 300,000 clones, around nine tenths appearing once. The donors were in the approximately 120-subject validation cohort; that cohort was separate from the roughly 700-subject first cohort. The sample is drawn from a study of cytomegalovirus exposure and HLA in healthy donors. Overall study findings and caveats: According to a later analysis, TCR clusters from the first cohort tended to co-occur in the 120 or so validation repertoires.

This sequence originates from a man between 18 and 29 years old in good health and CMV-seronegative. Material: PBMCs. The rearrangement uses TRBV28 and TRBJ1-3, with TRBD1 matching 7 bases. The CDR3 sequence is CASSPPTGNGNTIYF. The CDR3 DNA reads as TGTGCCAGCAGCCCCCCGACAGGGAACGGAAACACCATATATTTT.